The TCR beta chain described here comes from a study of identifying expanded T cells in peripheral blood. CDR1 and CDR2 from the germline V gene are GTSNPN and SVGIG (reference sequence). The CDR3 loop spans 13 amino acids. V was pared by 5 bases and J by 6 bases, with 6 bases of the junction left unmatched. Sequencing used immunoSEQ multiplex PCR; TCRdb keeps in-frame clones, though not all of them. The sample carries approximately 81,000 clones, 84% recorded once. Collection occurred without any documented infections or immune events in donors. The chain links TRBV30 to TRBJ1-4; 7 bases are a match to TRBD1. The clonotype was recovered from a person aged 18 to 69 in good health. Sequenced input: blood. In nucleotides, the CDR3 is TGTGCCTGGCATACAGGGGACTATGAAAAACTGTTTTTT. Protein: CAWHTGDYEKLFF.